Sequencing of this TCR beta chain was carried out in a study of PD-1 blockade in mismatch repair-deficient tumors. For the study at large: Patients had 11 to 13 mismatch repair-deficient cancer types and were previously treated and progressing.

Study-wide points: After pembrolizumab, tumor-resident clones rose rapidly, then generally contracted before radiologic responses.

All patients were mismatch repair deficient, assessed by either PCR or immunohistochemistry. The TCR-sequenced patients were a few responders to pembrolizumab. Clones were read by immunoSEQ multiplex PCR, and TCRdb kept only the in-frame ones, dropping some. This table has 30,000 to 45,000 clones, approximately 88% appearing once. Germline-derived CDR1 and CDR2 are SGHVS and FNYEAQ. V trimming: 4 bases; J trimming: 0 bases; junction bases outside the gene matches: 5. CDR3 size: 15 residues. Comment on this clone: The target antigen is unknown.

The chain couples TRBV7-6 to TRBJ1-1; 7 bases are a match to TRBD1. This TCR was recovered from an adult with mismatch repair-deficient cancer. The specimen comprised PBMCs, sampled 38 weeks after starting pembrolizumab. Written as DNA, the CDR3 is TGTGCCAGCAGCTATCAGGGGGTCGTGAACACTGAAGCTTTCTTT. It specifies CASSYQGVVNTEAFF.